The entry below gives a single T cell receptor (beta chain) sequence along with its context. Its antigen is unknown. One end of the junction is discordant with germline, which a read error may explain. Germline assignment: CDR1 DFQATT and CDR2 SNEGSKA (reference sequence). This CDR3 comprises 17 residues. TCRdb recomputed calls from the 5' RACE reads with MiXCR, one row per CDR3 protein. The sample gives 1.5 million to 2 million distinct CDR3 sequences, around a third of which show up once; approximately 0.25% is in the top ten. The data stem from a study of identical twins. No donor was unhealthy or non-Caucasian. Points from the study as a whole: Beta out-of-frame sequences showed weaker excess twin sharing.

Sequences were obtained from cord blood. This chain joins TRBV20-1 and TRBJ2-4; D might be TRBD2 (5 bases). The sequence was collected from a newborn girl in good health. The CDR3 bases are TGCAGTGCTAGAGGCGGGTCTGCGGTCTTAGCCAAAAACATTCATTACTTC. Translating gives CSARGGSAVLAKNIHYF.